The rows below give T cell receptor beta chains drawn from one sample of a study of shared clonotypes between healthy human individuals. The assay was immunoSEQ multiplex PCR, and TCRdb's table has in-frame clones only and misses some. The table lists some 1.4 million clones, approximately 96% of them singletons. Sequenced material: naive CD4+ T cells sorted from blood. These receptors all stem from a man aged 25 to 45 in good health. Each CDR3 is given with its conserved first and last residue. The order of the fields is J gene, D gene, CDR3 length, clone size, V gene, CDR3 protein, CDR3 DNA. D genes are given only for firm matches. Clone size appears in some rows only: once, few, many, or a class for an expanded clone.

J: TRBJ1-2
D: .
length: 14
size: .
V: TRBV9
CDR3: CASSVAGTNYGYTF
DNA: TGTGCCAGCAGCGTAGCCGGGACTAACTATGGCTACACCTTC

J: TRBJ2-1
D: .
length: 10
size: .
V: TRBV10-2
CDR3: CATLMMEQFF
DNA: TGCGCCACCCTAATGATGGAGCAGTTCTTC

J: TRBJ2-3
D: TRBD2
length: 14
size: .
V: TRBV5-1
CDR3: CASSPTSPVDTQYF
DNA: TGCGCCAGCAGCCCGACTAGCCCTGTGGATACGCAGTATTTT

J: TRBJ1-2
D: TRBD1
length: 13
size: .
V: TRBV6-5
CDR3: CASSFDRGGGYTF
DNA: TGTGCCAGCAGCTTCGACAGGGGTGGTGGCTACACCTTC

J: TRBJ2-5
D: TRBD2
length: 16
size: .
V: TRBV11-3
CDR3: CASSLGRLAGRETQYF
DNA: TGTGCCAGCAGCTTAGGTCGACTAGCGGGACGAGAGACCCAGTACTTC

J: TRBJ2-7
D: .
length: 18
size: .
V: TRBV7-9
CDR3: CASSLVSPPGLLIYEQYF
DNA: TGTGCCAGCAGCTTAGTATCACCGCCGGGACTCCTGATCTACGAGCAGTACTTC

J: TRBJ2-2
D: .
length: 15
size: .
V: TRBV2
CDR3: CASSSSGIYTGELFF
DNA: TGTGCCAGCAGCAGTTCGGGAATCTACACCGGGGAGCTGTTTTTT

J: TRBJ1-1
D: .
length: 14
size: .
V: TRBV4-3
CDR3: CASSQDSRGREAFF
DNA: TGCGCCAGCAGCCAAGATTCGAGGGGTCGGGAAGCTTTCTTT

J: TRBJ2-4
D: TRBD1
length: 16
size: .
V: TRBV4-3
CDR3: CASSEGQGLAKNIQYF
DNA: TGCGCCAGCAGCGAAGGACAGGGTCTAGCCAAAAACATTCAGTACTTC

J: TRBJ2-7
D: .
length: 14
size: .
V: TRBV7-6
CDR3: CASSLGGSDYEQYF
DNA: TGTGCCAGCAGCTTAGGAGGGTCAGACTACGAGCAGTACTTC

J: TRBJ2-7
D: .
length: 12
size: .
V: TRBV28
CDR3: CASSLAGREQYF
DNA: TGTGCCAGCAGTTTAGCGGGGCGCGAGCAGTACTTC

J: TRBJ2-3
D: TRBD2
length: 14
size: once
V: TRBV7-2
CDR3: CASSSGRAPDTQYF
DNA: TGTGCCAGCAGCTCAGGGAGGGCTCCAGATACGCAGTATTTT

J: TRBJ1-5
D: .
length: 13
size: .
V: TRBV7-9
CDR3: CASSPRDDQPQHF
DNA: TGTGCCAGCAGCCCTAGGGACGATCAGCCCCAGCATTTT

J: TRBJ2-7
D: TRBD2
length: 17
size: .
V: TRBV7-8
CDR3: CASSLALLADSSYEQYF
DNA: TGTGCCAGCAGCTTAGCGCTACTAGCGGACAGCTCCTACGAGCAGTACTTC

J: TRBJ2-3
D: .
length: 12
size: .
V: TRBV18
CDR3: CASSGGGDTQYF
DNA: TGTGCCAGCTCCGGGGGAGGAGATACGCAGTATTTT

J: TRBJ1-5
D: TRBD1
length: 14
size: .
V: TRBV7-2
CDR3: CASSLDRVHQPQHF
DNA: TGTGCCAGCAGCTTGGACAGGGTCCATCAGCCCCAGCATTTT

J: TRBJ2-1
D: TRBD1
length: 12
size: .
V: TRBV5-6
CDR3: CASSLDRVSSFF
DNA: TGTGCCAGCAGCTTAGACAGGGTCAGCTCGTTCTTC

J: TRBJ1-5
D: .
length: 14
size: .
V: TRBV14
CDR3: CASSQVGINQPQHF
DNA: TGTGCCAGCAGCCAAGTCGGGATCAATCAGCCCCAGCATTTT

J: TRBJ2-2
D: .
length: 14
size: .
V: TRBV6-4
CDR3: CASSDGPGDVELFF
DNA: TGTGCCAGCAGTGATGGGCCAGGAGACGTGGAGCTGTTTTTT

J: TRBJ2-1
D: .
length: 13
size: .
V: TRBV28
CDR3: CASSLLGNNEQFF
DNA: TGTGCCAGCAGTCTTCTGGGGAACAATGAGCAGTTCTTC

J: TRBJ2-3
D: .
length: 16
size: .
V: TRBV28
CDR3: CASSLGVGKGTDTQYF
DNA: TGTGCCAGCAGCCTAGGGGTGGGAAAAGGCACAGATACGCAGTATTTT

J: TRBJ2-1
D: .
length: 16
size: once
V: TRBV27
CDR3: CASSFVVQRAYNEQFF
DNA: TGTGCCAGCAGTTTTGTAGTGCAGCGAGCCTACAATGAGCAGTTCTTC

J: TRBJ2-5
D: TRBD2
length: 14
size: once
V: TRBV16
CDR3: CASKGLAGGETQYF
DNA: TGTGCCAGCAAGGGACTAGCGGGAGGAGAGACCCAGTACTTC

J: TRBJ2-4
D: .
length: 15
size: .
V: TRBV5-4
CDR3: CASSLEAGRFNIQYF
DNA: TGTGCCAGCAGCTTGGAAGCCGGCAGGTTCAACATTCAGTACTTC

J: TRBJ1-1
D: .
length: 15
size: .
V: TRBV5-4
CDR3: CASSLGGEGNTEAFF
DNA: TGTGCCAGCAGCTTGGGGGGAGAGGGGAACACTGAAGCTTTCTTT

J: TRBJ2-1
D: .
length: 14
size: .
V: TRBV2
CDR3: CASSDARPGNEQFF
DNA: TGTGCCAGCAGTGACGCCAGGCCGGGGAATGAGCAGTTCTTC

J: TRBJ1-4
D: .
length: 14
size: .
V: TRBV2
CDR3: CASSVLTTNEKLFF
DNA: TGTGCCAGCAGTGTATTGACAACTAATGAAAAACTGTTTTTT

J: TRBJ2-7
D: .
length: 11
size: .
V: TRBV5-1
CDR3: CASRQVYEQYF
DNA: TGCGCCAGCAGACAGGTTTACGAGCAGTACTTC

J: TRBJ2-7
D: TRBD2
length: 17
size: .
V: TRBV4-3
CDR3: CASSQSFGAGTRNEQYF
DNA: TGCGCCAGCAGCCAATCTTTTGGTGCCGGGACTAGAAACGAGCAGTACTTC

J: TRBJ2-1
D: TRBD2
length: 16
size: once
V: TRBV30
CDR3: CAWSVGTSGRWYEQFF
DNA: TGTGCCTGGAGTGTAGGTACTAGCGGGAGATGGTATGAGCAGTTCTTC

J: TRBJ2-5
D: .
length: 14
size: .
V: TRBV2
CDR3: CASSEGTGGETQYF
DNA: TGTGCCAGCAGCGAGGGAACGGGCGGGGAGACCCAGTACTTC

J: TRBJ2-3
D: TRBD2
length: 17
size: .
V: TRBV5-1
CDR3: CASSSPTSGRYTDTQYF
DNA: TGCGCCAGCAGCTCCCCGACTAGCGGGAGATACACAGATACGCAGTATTTT

J: TRBJ2-5
D: .
length: 12
size: .
V: TRBV29-1
CDR3: CSVERSGETQYF
DNA: TGCAGCGTTGAAAGGAGCGGGGAGACCCAGTACTTC

J: TRBJ2-7
D: .
length: 11
size: once
V: TRBV20-1
CDR3: CSGTERYEQYF
DNA: TGCAGTGGGACAGAACGCTACGAGCAGTACTTC

J: TRBJ2-3
D: TRBD2
length: 16
size: .
V: TRBV5-4
CDR3: CASSLTSGTSTDTQYF
DNA: TGTGCCAGCAGCTTAACTAGCGGAACTAGCACAGATACGCAGTATTTT

J: TRBJ2-1
D: TRBD2
length: 13
size: .
V: TRBV19
CDR3: CASLAGRFNEQFF
DNA: TGTGCCTCATTAGCGGGAAGGTTCAATGAGCAGTTCTTC

J: TRBJ1-1
D: TRBD1
length: 14
size: .
V: TRBV29-1
CDR3: CSVGEGAGNTEAFF
DNA: TGCAGCGTTGGAGAGGGGGCTGGGAACACTGAAGCTTTCTTT

J: TRBJ2-5
D: .
length: 15
size: .
V: TRBV6-6
CDR3: CASSYSGGMGETQYF
DNA: TGTGCCAGCAGTTACTCGGGTGGGATGGGAGAGACCCAGTACTTC

J: TRBJ2-1
D: TRBD2
length: 15
size: .
V: TRBV6-5
CDR3: CASRAAGARSNEQFF
DNA: TGTGCCAGCAGGGCAGCGGGAGCGAGGAGCAATGAGCAGTTCTTC

J: TRBJ1-4
D: .
length: 14
size: .
V: TRBV7-9
CDR3: CASSFSMTAEKLFF
DNA: TGTGCCAGCAGCTTTTCGATGACGGCTGAAAAACTGTTTTTT

J: TRBJ2-1
D: TRBD2
length: 16
size: .
V: TRBV7-7
CDR3: CASSSVLAGGYGEQFF
DNA: TGTGCCAGCAGCTCCGTGCTAGCGGGAGGGTACGGTGAGCAGTTCTTC

J: TRBJ2-5
D: .
length: 11
size: .
V: TRBV10-1
CDR3: CASGTKETQYF
DNA: TGCGCCAGCGGGACGAAAGAGACCCAGTACTTC

J: TRBJ2-5
D: .
length: 16
size: once
V: TRBV9
CDR3: CASSVGSGQGGETQYF
DNA: TGTGCCAGCAGCGTAGGATCTGGCCAGGGGGGCGAGACCCAGTACTTC

J: TRBJ2-3
D: TRBD2
length: 20
size: .
V: TRBV5-1
CDR3: CASSLVRAGGPGALTDTQYF
DNA: TGCGCCAGCAGCTTGGTGCGAGCGGGAGGGCCCGGGGCGTTGACAGATACGCAGTATTTT

J: TRBJ1-1
D: .
length: 13
size: .
V: TRBV5-8
CDR3: CASSLRPSTEAFF
DNA: TGTGCCAGCAGCTTAAGGCCCAGCACTGAAGCTTTCTTT

J: TRBJ2-1
D: TRBD2
length: 15
size: .
V: TRBV28
CDR3: CASSPPAGGVSEQFF
DNA: TGTGCCAGCAGCCCTCCGGCGGGAGGGGTTAGTGAGCAGTTCTTC

J: TRBJ2-7
D: .
length: 11
size: .
V: TRBV7-3
CDR3: CASSSPYEQYF
DNA: TGTGCCAGCAGCTCTCCCTACGAGCAGTACTTC

J: TRBJ2-3
D: .
length: 16
size: .
V: TRBV7-2
CDR3: CASSVRWAGVTDTQYF
DNA: TGTGCCAGCAGCGTCCGATGGGCGGGCGTCACAGATACGCAGTATTTT

J: TRBJ2-3
D: .
length: 11
size: .
V: TRBV20-1
CDR3: CSSPLGDTQYF
DNA: TGCAGTTCCCCACTCGGGGATACGCAGTATTTT

J: TRBJ2-1
D: .
length: 12
size: .
V: TRBV5-4
CDR3: CASSSPENEQFF
DNA: TGTGCCAGCAGCTCCCCGGAGAATGAGCAGTTCTTC

J: TRBJ2-1
D: TRBD1
length: 14
size: .
V: TRBV5-1
CDR3: CASSVRDRGHEQFF
DNA: TGCGCCAGCAGCGTCCGGGACAGGGGGCACGAGCAGTTCTTC

J: TRBJ2-2
D: .
length: 14
size: .
V: TRBV9
CDR3: CASSQDPSTGELFF
DNA: TGTGCCAGCAGCCAGGACCCAAGCACCGGGGAGCTGTTTTTT

J: TRBJ1-5
D: .
length: 16
size: .
V: TRBV6-5
CDR3: CASSYSGRGGNQPQHF
DNA: TGTGCCAGCAGCTACTCCGGACGGGGTGGCAATCAGCCCCAGCATTTT

J: TRBJ2-1
D: TRBD2
length: 16
size: .
V: TRBV18
CDR3: CASSPPGGRSYNEQFF
DNA: TGTGCCAGCTCACCACCGGGCGGGAGGTCTTACAATGAGCAGTTCTTC